The source of this TCR beta chain is a study of neurological immune-mediated disorders. From germline, CDR1 is DFQATT and CDR2 SNEGSKA (reference sequence). J lost 4 bases, V lost 8 bases, and 19 bases had no gene match. CDR3 size: 17 residues. This clonotype was detected ten times or more. Antigen unknown. General study results and limits: The absence of shared CDR3 amino acid sequences among expanded clones across subjects suggests private repertoires in all groups. HTLV-1-associated myelopathy showed the most TCR clonal expansion; multiple sclerosis the least, below healthy controls. Phylogenetic grouping assigned the repertoires of 18 of 34 multiple sclerosis patients to a single related-CDR3 cluster, representing a possible signature.

The team produced cDNA through 5'RACE using 10-nucleotide random UMIs. MiXCR, applied by TCRdb to the 5' RACE reads, yields one record per CDR3 protein. The sample includes about 120,000 distinct CDR3 sequences, around 3% of them seen just once. The sample comprised PBMCs. The chain is built from TRBV20-1 and TRBJ1-2; 10 nucleotides match TRBD1. The clonotype comes from a woman in her thirties with multiple sclerosis. CDR3 region: CSTMGTGTGVSGYGYTF. In nucleotides, the CDR3 is TGCAGTACGATGGGGACCGGGACAGGGGTATCCGGCTATGGCTACACCTTC.